These 15 T cell receptor beta chains came from one sample sequenced in a study of shared clonotypes between healthy human individuals. Method: immunoSEQ multiplex PCR; TCRdb's copy keeps in-frame clones and lacks some. The sample lists 2 million to 3 million clones, approximately 93% occurring once. Sequenced input: naive CD4+ T cells from PBMCs. Noted subset: CD45RA+ positively selected. The receptors derive from a man younger than 30 in good health. Some clones in this sample may be carry-over from other donors' samples.

The chain uses TRBV14 and TRBJ1-2, with a possible D match to TRBD1 (5 bases). Trimming pared 0 bases from V and 7 bases from J, leaving 21 bases between. CDR3 length equals 17 residues. Germline CDR1 and CDR2: SGHDN and FVKESK. CDR3 bases: TGTGCCAGCAGCCAAGACAGCCCACAGTTATTCGGGGCTGGCTACACCTTC. It encodes CASSQDSPQLFGAGYTF.

The rearrangement links TRBV2 to TRBJ2-1; D is unresolved. Looked up from germline, CDR1 is SNHLY and CDR2 is FYNNEI. V dropped 8 bases and J dropped 4 bases, with 15 bases sitting between them. This CDR3 comprises 14 residues. The CDR3 region has the DNA TGTGCCAGCTCCCGAGCCTCCTTATACAATGAGCAGTTCTTC. Protein sequence: CASSRASLYNEQFF.

The chain joins TRBV5-1 to TRBJ2-2; D is possibly TRBD1 (5 bases). The CDR3 spans 15 residues. V dropped 4 bases and J dropped 1 base, with 11 bases sitting between them. Germline V gives CDR1 SGHRS, CDR2 YFSETQ. The CDR3 DNA reads TGCGCCAGCAGCCCCTTCACAGGGAACACCGGGGAGCTGTTTTTT. Residues: CASSPFTGNTGELFF. Combining the CDR3 with reference TRBV5-1 and TRBJ2-2 gives the whole variable domain KAGVTQTPRYLIKTRGQQVTLSCSPISGHRSVSWYQQTPGQGLQFLFEYFSETQRNKGNFPGRFSGRQFSNSRSEMNVSTLELGDSALYLCASSPFTGNTGELFFGEGSRLTVL.

The V and J genes are TRBV7-9 and TRBJ2-5; TRBD2 matches 13 bases. With 8 bases clipped from V and 5 bases from J, the junction kept 5 bases outside the gene matches. This CDR3 is built from 14 residues. Germline CDR1 is SEHNR and CDR2 is FQNEAQ (reference sequence). CDR3 sequence: CASRTSGSKETQYF. CDR3 nucleotide sequence: TGTGCCAGCCGGACTAGCGGGAGTAAGGAGACCCAGTACTTC.

The rearrangement joins TRBV9 to TRBJ1-2; possible D gene TRBD1, 5 bases. The CDR3 loop spans 14 amino acids. Trimming removed 4 bases from V and 3 bases from J, with 13 bases in between. Per germline, CDR1 SGDLS and CDR2 YYNGEE. This chain's CDR3 is CASSPVGAYYGYTF. CDR3 sequence (DNA): TGTGCCAGCAGCCCAGTCGGGGCGTACTATGGCTACACCTTC. Variable domain in full (rest from reference TRBV9 and TRBJ1-2): DSGVTQTPKHLITATGQRVTLRCSPRSGDLSVYWYQQSLDQGLQFLIQYYNGEERAKGNILERFSAQQFPDLHSELNLSSLELGDSALYFCASSPVGAYYGYTFGSGTRLTVV.

This sequence joins TRBV5-1 and TRBJ2-6; TRBD1 is a possible D gene (5 bases). CDR1 and CDR2 from the germline V gene are SGHRS and YFSETQ. The CDR3 consists of 18 residues. The germline V and J ends were trimmed by 1 base and 0 bases, with 14 bases remaining between them. The CDR3 DNA reads TGCGCCAGCAGCTTGTTCGCAGGGTTTAACTCTGGGGCCAACGTCCTGACTTTC. Residues: CASSLFAGFNSGANVLTF.

The chain links TRBV27 to TRBJ2-2, with 8 bases aligning to TRBD1. The J segment lost 4 bases and the V segment lost 6 bases, leaving 13 bases of the junction unmatched. The germline V gene encodes CDR1 MNHEY and CDR2 SMNVEV (reference sequence). CDR3 size: 17 residues. CDR3 protein: CASRARPGGTGTGELFF. The CDR3 region has the DNA TGTGCCAGCAGAGCCCGACCAGGGGGCACGGGCACCGGGGAGCTGTTTTTT.

The chain combines TRBV4-1 with TRBJ2-6, with 9 positions matching TRBD1. Trimming at V came to 3 bases and at J to 2 bases, leaving 8 bases not matched to a gene. CDR3 length: 18 amino acids. Germline V gene data show CDR1 as MGHRA and CDR2 as YSYEKL. CDR3: CASSHTRDRVAGANVLTF. The CDR3 DNA follows: TGCGCCAGCAGCCATACCCGGGACAGGGTGGCTGGGGCCAACGTCCTGACTTTC.

Concerning this clone itself: The sample has other DNA sequences that encode this CDR3 too. The V call is TRBV30, the J call TRBJ1-5, with D perhaps TRBD1 (5 bases). This CDR3 contains 15 residues. V was cut by 0 bases and J by 0 bases, with 9 bases left in between. Germline values: CDR1 GTSNPN, CDR2 SVGIG (reference sequence). For the CDR3, the DNA is TGTGCCTGGAGTGTATTGGGGGATAGCAATCAGCCCCAGCATTTT. This translates into CAWSVLGDSNQPQHF.

As concerns this clone: Other DNA variants within this sample encode the same CDR3. The J gene is TRBJ2-3, the V gene TRBV5-4, with 8 bases identical to TRBD2. V shed 3 bases, J shed 0 bases, and the junction held 3 bases outside the gene matches. The CDR3 loop spans 15 amino acids. Germline CDR1 and CDR2: SGHNT and YYREEE (reference sequence). The CDR3 nucleotides read TGTGCCAGCAGCTCCGCTAGCGGGAGCACAGATACGCAGTATTTT. Protein sequence: CASSSASGSTDTQYF.

The V gene is TRBV18, the J gene TRBJ2-1; 7 bases align to TRBD2. Germline assignment: CDR1 KGHSH and CDR2 LQKENI. After removal of 0 bases from V and 5 bases from J, the junction contained 10 bases not matched to a gene. The CDR3 sequence is 17 residues long. The CDR3 sequence: CASSPPTGGRGNNEQFF. Here the CDR3 DNA reads TGTGCCAGCTCACCACCCACGGGCGGGAGAGGTAACAATGAGCAGTTCTTC.

The V gene is TRBV5-1, the J gene TRBJ1-2; unclear D gene. The CDR3 is made up of 14 amino acids. Deletions cut 5 bases from V and 2 bases from J, with 13 bases between. Looked up from germline, CDR1 is SGHRS and CDR2 is YFSETQ. CDR3 sequence: CASSPDSGNYGYTF. The CDR3 DNA is TGCGCCAGCAGTCCGGATTCAGGCAACTATGGCTACACCTTC.

The rearrangement links TRBV5-1 to TRBJ1-1; D gene uncertain. The CDR3 runs 15 residues. V lost 4 bases, J lost 0 bases, and 13 bases lay in between. Germline V gene lookup returns CDR1 SGHRS and CDR2 YFSETQ. The CDR3 reads CASSVLRPMNTEAFF. Here the CDR3 DNA reads TGCGCCAGCAGCGTCCTTAGACCCATGAACACTGAAGCTTTCTTT. Complete variable domain (other parts from reference TRBV5-1 and TRBJ1-1): KAGVTQTPRYLIKTRGQQVTLSCSPISGHRSVSWYQQTPGQGLQFLFEYFSETQRNKGNFPGRFSGRQFSNSRSEMNVSTLELGDSALYLCASSVLRPMNTEAFFGQGTRLTVV.

As regards this clone: Other DNA sequences of this sample code for an identical CDR3. V is TRBV7-3 and J is TRBJ2-3, with 7 bases aligning to TRBD1. This CDR3 is built from 14 residues. Per germline, CDR1 SGHTA and CDR2 FQGTGA. Trimming cost V 6 bases and J 2 bases; bases outside gene matches: 5. The CDR3 loop reads CASSLDRVTDTQYF. In nucleotides, the CDR3 is TGTGCCAGCAGTCTCGACAGGGTCACAGATACGCAGTATTTT.

The V call is TRBV5-1, the J call TRBJ1-1; TRBD1 might be the D (6 bases). Trimming shortened V by 4 bases and J by 3 bases, and 10 bases separated the two germline ends. The CDR3 totals 13 residues. From germline, CDR1 is SGHRS and CDR2 YFSETQ. The CDR3 DNA sequence: TGCGCCAGCAGCGTGACAGGATACACTGAAGCTTTCTTT. Protein product: CASSVTGYTEAFF.